What follows describes a single TCR beta chain. Its antigen specificity is not known. No much larger clone exists at a distance of one base, and base qualities are not known. The sample holds other DNA sequences that translate to the same CDR3. This specimen belongs to a study of shared clonotypes between healthy human individuals (dated by TCRdb to 2019 to 2021). Notes on the research overall: A couple of women and three men aged 18 to 49 years were included in the cohort. For each donor, three plates each were used for CD4 naive and CD4 memory, two plates were used for CD8 naive, and one plate was used for CD8 memory. The study deeply sequenced blood TCR repertoires of several healthy adults to estimate repertoire size and the extent of clonotype sharing between individuals. Libraries were prepared and TCR repertoires were sequenced by different laboratories using diverse techniques, in order to increase sequencing depth and limit assay-specific biases. Per donor, leukapheresis produced somewhere between about 0.94 and 9.5 billion PBMCs. The paper as a whole reports these results and caveats: Incomplete sequencing was indicated by rarefaction of sorted-subset datasets, despite the large sequencing depth. Pairwise subsampling led to the expectation that sequencing depth would affect the degree of clonotype sharing among donors. When a handful of donors were compared, the shared fraction of clonotypes was around 5.1% for naive CD4, about 4% for naive CD8, more than 2% for memory CD4, and 0.35% to 0.4% for memory CD8. The small number of donors limited the genetic and exposure-history diversity represented. Higher generation probabilities were observed for clonotypes shared by all four sorted-subset donors than for non-shared clonotypes. Sampling was restricted to blood, and TCR repertoires in tissue are likely to differ from TCR repertoires in blood. Naive subsets generally had larger estimated clonotype richness than memory subsets.

CD8 naive samples were CD45RO-negative cells positively selected for CCR7, giving a CD45RA+CCR7+ population that excluded TemRA cells. The donors were healthy, HIV-negative adults who had no recently reported acute infections or vaccinations. Every donor was a Caucasian adult living in Nashville, Tennessee, USA. After blood collection by leukapheresis, PBMCs were isolated using Ficoll-Histopaque density gradient centrifugation and then cryopreserved in the vapor phase of liquid nitrogen. Purity and quantity of every magnetically sorted T cell population were checked by analytical flow cytometry. Each sorted fraction had its genomic DNA isolated and then quantified by UV absorbance on a Nanodrop 2000c. Using the deep immunoSEQ assay, TCR CDR3 regions were amplified from genomic DNA by multiplex PCR. For each cell subset, the extracted genomic DNA was distributed evenly across all wells of several immunoSEQ 96-well plates, and each plate served as one replicate. Each replicate PCR for sorted subsets received approximately 200 ng genomic DNA, equal to some 32,000 T cell genomes. The purified libraries were quantified using a Qubit 3.0 fluorometer, sized with a Bioanalyzer 2100, and then quantified again using the KAPA Library Quantification kit. A separate single-read 150-cycle Illumina NextSeq 550 flow cell was used to sequence each immunoSEQ 96-well plate. Per the original workflow: Because the immunoSEQ output held only junctional sequences and lacked quality scores, the filtering could not match the filtering applied to full-length reads. Sequences were annotated with PyIR, a Python wrapper for IgBLAST v1.9, using IMGT germline references to assign V/J genes and CDR3. Reads with weak V/J assignments (E-value above 1e-6), missing CDR3, stop codons, out-of-frame junctions, or ambiguous translated residues were removed. A V3J clonotype was defined by an identical inferred V gene, J gene, and CDR3 amino acid sequence. Percentage overlap between repertoires was computed as shared unique clonotypes divided by the size of the smaller repertoire. RTK rarefaction, the Chao1 estimator, and Recon v2.1 estimates of unobserved clonotypes were used to assess repertoire richness. Generation probabilities were computed with OLGA for all TCRbeta clonotypes obtained by the gDNA method from several donors. Entries here come from immuneACCESS through TCRdb and include only in-frame sequences with V and J called. Some clones fail to appear in such tables; in the studies checked, an unresolved V gene covers under half of the shortfall, and the cause of the remainder is unknown. Clone size and V and J calls were adopted from that table, with D and trimming inferred from the DNA. Present in this sample are millions of clones, about 95% of which were seen just once. 0.9% to 1.3% of the sample goes to the ten largest clones.

Sequencing used naive CD8+ T cells sorted from blood. The cell subset or site label, read with the paper, signifies: CD45RA+CCR7+. This TCR was sampled from a man aged 18 to 35 in good health.

At the DNA level, the sequence is TGTGCCAGCAGCGCGTCCTACGAGCAGTACTTC. Protein translation: CASSASYEQYF. This sequence uses TRBV2 and TRBJ2-7; no confident D gene assignment can be made. V loses 6 bases, J loses 1 base, and the germline ends lie 4 bases apart. Inclusive of the bounding cysteine and phenylalanine, the CDR3 is 11 residues long. Kept here is only the CDR3 DNA, which spans 33 bases and is read in frame from base 1. From a lookup of the germline V gene, CDR1 and CDR2 are SNHLY and FYNNEI.